Following are 23 T cell receptor beta chains from one sample sequenced in a study of beta chain features in type 1 diabetes. Every isolated RNA sample was fully reverse transcribed, so sequencing captured expressed TCRB transcripts. Libraries were prepared by immunoSEQ multiplex PCR; TCRdb keeps only in-frame clonotypes and omits some of them. This table holds roughly 230,000 clones, about 10% found once. Sequenced material: naive CD4+ T cells from blood. The receptors were sampled from a woman aged 18-35 years in good health.

The V call is TRBV5-1, the J call TRBJ1-4; no clear D gene. The CDR3 is 16 residues long. Germline V gives CDR1 SGHRS, CDR2 YFSETQ. Trimming took off 0 bases at V and 0 bases at J, with 9 bases between the two ends. The CDR3 spells CASSLGATATNEKLFF. The CDR3 nucleotides read TGCGCCAGCAGCTTGGGAGCAACTGCAACTAATGAAAAACTGTTTTTT.

J is TRBJ2-7 and V is TRBV11-2; 15 bases are a match to TRBD2. The junction had 12 bases not matched to a gene; V was cut back by 6 bases and J by 6 bases. The CDR3 runs to 17 residues. Germline assignment: CDR1 SGHAT and CDR2 FQNNGV. CDR3 sequence (DNA): TGTGCCAGCAGGTTCGGGACTAGCGGGAGGTTAGTAAGCGAGCAGTACTTC. This codes for CASRFGTSGRLVSEQYF.

Details on this clone: This same CDR3 is encoded by further DNA sequences in the sample. The rearrangement uses TRBV5-1 and TRBJ2-3; D perhaps matches TRBD2 (6 bases). V was clipped by 3 bases and J by 0 bases, with 8 bases between them. The CDR3 length is 14 residues. Germline loops: CDR1 SGHRS, CDR2 YFSETQ. The CDR3 reads CASSSGTSTDTQYF. The CDR3 nucleotides are TGCGCCAGCAGCTCCGGGACTAGCACAGATACGCAGTATTTT.

Only a few counts were recorded for this clone. The chain recombines TRBV9 with TRBJ2-2; 9 bases line up with TRBD1. The CDR3 is 17 residues long. Trimming removed 0 bases from V and 9 bases from J; junction bases left unmatched: 12. Germline lookup yields CDR1 SGDLS and CDR2 YYNGEE. CDR3 coding DNA: TGTGCCAGCAGCGTAGGGGCAGGGGGACAGGGAAGGAGGGAGCTGTTTTTT. Amino acids: CASSVGAGGQGRRELFF.

At least ten counts were recorded for this clone. The chain couples TRBV13 to TRBJ2-1, with 8 bases that match TRBD2. Trimming cost V 5 bases and J 14 bases; bases outside gene matches: 8. CDR1 is PRHDT, CDR2 FYEKMQ, per germline (reference sequence). The CDR3 covers 12 residues. The CDR3 loop is CASSKVGTSKFF. CDR3 bases: TGTGCCAGCAGCAAAGTCGGGACTAGTAAGTTCTTC.

The chain combines TRBV29-1 with TRBJ2-7, with TRBD2 matching over 14 bases. Per germline, CDR1 SQVTM and CDR2 ANQGSEA. CDR3 length: 14 amino acids. J was trimmed by 0 bases and V by 6 bases; bases with no gene match: 1. This chain's CDR3 is CSVGTSGSSYEQYF. CDR3 nucleotides: TGCAGCGTGGGGACTAGCGGGAGCTCCTACGAGCAGTACTTC.

This chain connects TRBV9 to TRBJ2-1; possible D gene TRBD2, 7 bases. The CDR3 loop spans 19 amino acids. Germline V gene sequence: CDR1 SGDLS, CDR2 YYNGEE. V shed 1 base and J shed 0 bases, with 20 bases lying between them. In DNA form, the CDR3 reads TGTGCCAGCAGCGTACGAGGGAGGGGGGCTCCTAGCTCCTACAATGAGCAGTTCTTC. Protein: CASSVRGRGAPSSYNEQFF. Together with reference TRBV9 and TRBJ2-1, the CDR3 gives the full variable domain: DSGVTQTPKHLITATGQRVTLRCSPRSGDLSVYWYQQSLDQGLQFLIQYYNGEERAKGNILERFSAQQFPDLHSELNLSSLELGDSALYFCASSVRGRGAPSSYNEQFFGPGTRLTVL.

The chain combines TRBV5-4 with TRBJ2-1, with D perhaps TRBD2 (5 bases). Germline loops: CDR1 SGHNT, CDR2 YYREEE (reference sequence). V was cut by 0 bases and J by 4 bases, with 17 bases left in between. CDR3 length: 17 residues. DNA of the CDR3: TGTGCCAGCAGCTTGGGACTATCGGCTTTGGGGTACAATGAGCAGTTCTTC. Amino acid sequence: CASSLGLSALGYNEQFF.

The V call is TRBV19, the J call TRBJ1-1, with 9 nucleotides matching TRBD1. The CDR3 is 19 amino acids. The ends lost 1 base at V and 1 base at J; junction bases unmatched: 13. Looked up from germline, CDR1 is LNHDA and CDR2 is SQIVND (reference sequence). CDR3 residues: CASSIVGLRDRERNTEAFF. The CDR3 coding sequence is TGTGCCAGTAGTATAGTTGGCCTCCGGGACAGGGAGAGGAACACTGAAGCTTTCTTT.

This clone has a handful of counts. J is TRBJ2-3 and V is TRBV9; D remains ambiguous. The germline V gene has CDR1 SGDLS and CDR2 YYNGEE. The CDR3 contains 15 residues. V was pared by 0 bases and J by 0 bases, with 8 bases between. CDR3 sequence reads: CASSVAKLSTDTQYF. The CDR3 DNA sequence: TGTGCCAGCAGCGTAGCTAAACTAAGCACAGATACGCAGTATTTT.

A few counts support this clone. This chain connects TRBV28 to TRBJ1-1, with 7 bases fitting TRBD1. The J segment lost 3 bases and the V segment lost 6 bases, leaving 7 bases of the junction unmatched. The CDR3 has 14 residues. Germline V gives CDR1 MDHEN, CDR2 SYDVKM. Here the CDR3 reads CASSQLQGDTEAFF. The CDR3 nucleotides read TGTGCCAGCAGCCAACTTCAGGGGGACACTGAAGCTTTCTTT. The complete variable domain, with remaining parts taken from reference TRBV28 and TRBJ1-1, reads DVKVTQSSRYLVKRTGEKVFLECVQDMDHENMFWYRQDPGLGLRLIYFSYDVKMKEKGDIPEGYSVSREKKERFSLILESASTNQTSMYLCASSQLQGDTEAFFGQGTRLTVV.

The gene calls are TRBV5-5 and TRBJ2-1; TRBD1 agrees at 7 bases. Losses at the gene ends were 4 bases for V and 0 bases for J; bases not matched to a gene: 13. The CDR3 sequence is 18 residues long. Germline-derived CDR1 and CDR2 are SGHKS and YYEKEE (reference sequence). In nucleotides, the CDR3 is TGTGCCAGCAGCCCCGGGTTGGCTGCAGGGGGCTCCTACAATGAGCAGTTCTTC. Translating it yields CASSPGLAAGGSYNEQFF.

This clone has more than one count but fewer than ten. The CDR3 DNA reads TGTGCCAGCAGCAAGGGGGGGACCAATCAGCCCCAGCATTTT. Amino acids: CASSKGGTNQPQHF. The V gene is TRBV7-9, the J gene TRBJ1-5, with a weak D call TRBD1 (6 bases). V gave up 5 bases and J gave up 3 bases, with 11 bases separating them. This CDR3 is 14 amino acids long. The V gene's germline CDR1 is SEHNR and CDR2 FQNEAQ (reference sequence).

This clone came up a few times. The chain combines TRBV4-2 with TRBJ2-3; TRBD2 aligns across 7 bases. V dropped 1 base and J dropped 7; count of bases not matched to a gene: 17. The CDR3 extends over 18 amino acids. Germline V CDR1 and CDR2: LGHNA, YNFKEQ. The CDR3 bases are TGTGCCAGCAGCCAAGTAACCCTCCTAGCGGCGGAGCGGTATACGCAGTATTTT. It codes for CASSQVTLLAAERYTQYF.

This clone came up a few times. This rearrangement joins TRBV11-1 to TRBJ1-1; D may be TRBD1 (6 bases). Germline V gene data show CDR1 as SGHAT and CDR2 as FQDESV (reference sequence). This CDR3 comprises 13 residues. Trimming removed 2 bases at V and 5 bases at J, with 9 bases between. The CDR3 DNA reads TGTGCCAGCAGCTTACTGGGGGCGACTGAAGCTTTCTTT. It codes for CASSLLGATEAFF.

The rearrangement uses TRBV6-5 and TRBJ1-6; maybe TRBD1 (6 bases). The CDR3 contains 15 residues. The V end was cut by 4 bases, the J end by 9 bases, with 16 bases between. The V gene's germline CDR1 is MNHEY and CDR2 SVGAGI. This chain's CDR3 is CASSSLLLGGSPLHF. Here the CDR3 DNA reads TGTGCCAGCAGTTCTCTCCTCCTAGGGGGTTCACCCCTCCACTTT.

This clone has a handful of counts. This chain links TRBV6-6 with TRBJ2-5, with D possibly matching TRBD1 (5 bases). Trimming removed 2 bases at V and 0 bases at J, with 7 bases between. The germline V gene encodes CDR1 MNHNY and CDR2 SVGAGI (reference sequence). This CDR3 region has 14 residues. CDR3 sequence reads: CASSYQGDQETQYF. The DNA of the CDR3 is TGTGCCAGCAGTTACCAAGGGGACCAAGAGACCCAGTACTTC.

The V and J genes are TRBV11-3 and TRBJ2-1; unclear D gene. Trimming took 1 base from V and 7 from J, leaving 14 bases between them. CDR1 is SGHNT, CDR2 YENEEA, per germline. The length of the CDR3 is 15 residues. The CDR3 DNA is TGTGCCAGCAGCTTAGTTTTCGGTCCCACGAATGAGCAGTTCTTC. Protein: CASSLVFGPTNEQFF.

This clone has more than one count but fewer than ten. This chain uses TRBV6-5 with TRBJ2-1; D is possibly TRBD2 (5 bases). CDR3 length: 16 amino acids. The germline V gene encodes CDR1 MNHEY and CDR2 SVGAGI. Trimming pared 0 bases from V and 3 bases from J, leaving 12 bases between. CDR3: CASSYSPTSGYNEQFF. The DNA for the CDR3 is TGTGCCAGCAGTTACTCTCCTACTAGTGGCTACAATGAGCAGTTCTTC.

V and J are TRBV5-1 and TRBJ2-5; possible D gene TRBD1, 5 bases. CDR1 is SGHRS and CDR2 is YFSETQ in the germline V gene. The CDR3 sequence is 14 residues long. The V end lost 4 bases, the J end lost 4 bases, and 14 bases lay between the germline ends. CDR3: CASSTAGIRETQYF. Here the CDR3 DNA reads TGCGCCAGCAGCACCGCAGGGATCAGAGAGACCCAGTACTTC.

This clone was seen a few times. V and J are TRBV14 and TRBJ2-7, with a weak D call TRBD1 (6 bases). V shed 1 base and J shed 4 bases, with 14 bases lying between them. The CDR3 runs 15 residues. CDR1 is SGHDN and CDR2 is FVKESK in the germline V gene. CDR3 coding DNA: TGTGCCAGCAGCCAAGTGATCCGGACAGTTTACGAGCAGTACTTC. It yields the protein CASSQVIRTVYEQYF.

J is TRBJ2-1 and V is TRBV11-2, with 7 bases matching TRBD1. Trimming at V came to 2 bases and at J to 10 bases, leaving 5 bases not matched to a gene. Germline CDR1 reads SGHAT; CDR2 reads FQNNGV. The CDR3 extends over 13 amino acids. CDR3 amino acids: CASSLMWDSEQFF. The DNA for the CDR3 is TGTGCCAGCAGCTTAATGTGGGACAGCGAGCAGTTCTTC.

This clone was observed a few times. V usage is TRBV7-2 and J usage is TRBJ2-1; possibly TRBD1 for D (7 bases). This CDR3 is built from 16 residues. V was pared by 5 bases and J by 9 bases, with 23 bases between. The germline V gene has CDR1 SGHTA and CDR2 FQGNSA. The CDR3 coding sequence is TGTGCCAGCAGCCAAACAATCCTTCAGGGGGGCCGTGAGCAGTTCTTC. Its protein product is CASSQTILQGGREQFF.